A selection of T cell receptor beta chains follows, all from one sample in a study of T cells after yellow fever vaccination. One entry per CDR3 protein, called by TCRdb with MiXCR from the 5' RACE reads. The repertoire holds 80,000 to 100,000 distinct CDR3 sequences, with less than 6% as singletons. The sequencing used CD8+ T cells sorted from PBMCs, collected 10 days after the yellow fever booster vaccination. Source of these receptors: a man between 18 and 35 years old who received the YFV17D yellow fever vaccine. Both conserved end residues are part of each CDR3. A D gene is named only where the DNA matches it firmly. The listing skips clone size in some rows; elsewhere it reads once, few, many or a size class.

D gene,V gene,J gene,clone size,CDR3 DNA,CDR3 protein
-,TRBV7-9,TRBJ2-7,few,TGTGCCAGCAGCTTAGGATCAGGGGGGTTACCCTTCTACGAGCAGTACTTC,CASSLGSGGLPFYEQYF
TRBD1,TRBV12-3/TRBV12-4,TRBJ1-2,few,TGTGCCAGCAGCCGACAGGGGCTGGACTATGGCTACACCTTC,CASSRQGLDYGYTF
-,TRBV2,TRBJ2-1,many,TGTGCCAGCAGTGAAGTCAATGAGCAGTTCTTC,CASSEVNEQFF
-,TRBV6-6,TRBJ2-2,many,TGTGCCAGCAGTTACTTCAGTAGCGGGGAGCTGTTTTTT,CASSYFSSGELFF
-,TRBV29-1,TRBJ2-2,many,TGCAGCGTTGAAGATTGGGAAACGCAAACCGGGGAGCTGTTTTTT,CSVEDWETQTGELFF
-,TRBV7-8,TRBJ1-1,many,TGTGCCAGCAGCCTGGGGGGACGGACGGGCGAAGCTTTCTTT,CASSLGGRTGEAFF
-,TRBV24-1,TRBJ2-3,many,TGTGCCACCAGTGACCCCCGGGACCCCACAGATACGCAGTATTTT,CATSDPRDPTDTQYF
-,TRBV4-2,TRBJ2-3,many,TGTGCCAGCAGCCAAGGCTGGAGACCTGGGTTGGGAGATACGCAGTATTTT,CASSQGWRPGLGDTQYF
TRBD1,TRBV10-3,TRBJ2-3,few,TGTGCCATCAGTGGACAGGGGCCATCTAACACAGATACGCAGTATTTT,CAISGQGPSNTDTQYF
TRBD1,TRBV7-9,TRBJ2-1,-,TGTGCCAGCAGACTCGGACAGGGCTTTACCAATGAGCAGTTCTTC,CASRLGQGFTNEQFF
TRBD2,TRBV7-2,TRBJ2-1,few,TGTGCCAGCAGCTTAGGTTTAGCGGGGGCCCCGAGGGGAGAGCAGTTCTTC,CASSLGLAGAPRGEQFF